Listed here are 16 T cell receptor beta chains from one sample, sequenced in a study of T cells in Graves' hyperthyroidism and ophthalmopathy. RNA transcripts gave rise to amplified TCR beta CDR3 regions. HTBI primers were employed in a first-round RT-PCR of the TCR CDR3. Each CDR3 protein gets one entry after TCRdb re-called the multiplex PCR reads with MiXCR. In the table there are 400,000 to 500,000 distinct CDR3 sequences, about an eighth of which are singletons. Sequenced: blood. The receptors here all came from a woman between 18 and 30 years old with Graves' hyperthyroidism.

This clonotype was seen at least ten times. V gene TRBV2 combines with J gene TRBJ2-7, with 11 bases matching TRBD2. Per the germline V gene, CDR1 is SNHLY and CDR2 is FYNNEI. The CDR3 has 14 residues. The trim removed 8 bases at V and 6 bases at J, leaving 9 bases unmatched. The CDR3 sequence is CASDRLAGTGEQYF. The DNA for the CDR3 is TGTGCCAGCGACCGACTAGCGGGAACGGGCGAGCAGTACTTC.

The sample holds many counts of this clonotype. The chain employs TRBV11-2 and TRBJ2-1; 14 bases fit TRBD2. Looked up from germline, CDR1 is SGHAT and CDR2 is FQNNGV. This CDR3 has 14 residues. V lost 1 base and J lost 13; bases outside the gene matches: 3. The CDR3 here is CASSLGLAGGAQFF. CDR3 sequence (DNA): TGTGCCAGCAGCTTAGGACTAGCGGGAGGGGCCCAGTTCTTC.

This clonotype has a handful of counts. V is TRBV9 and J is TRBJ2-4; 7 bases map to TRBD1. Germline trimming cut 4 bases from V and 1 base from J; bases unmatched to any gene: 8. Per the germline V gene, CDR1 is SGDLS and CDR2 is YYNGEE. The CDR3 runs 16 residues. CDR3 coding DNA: TGTGCCAGCAGCACCCGCGACAGGGAGGCCAAAAACATTCAGTACTTC. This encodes CASSTRDREAKNIQYF.

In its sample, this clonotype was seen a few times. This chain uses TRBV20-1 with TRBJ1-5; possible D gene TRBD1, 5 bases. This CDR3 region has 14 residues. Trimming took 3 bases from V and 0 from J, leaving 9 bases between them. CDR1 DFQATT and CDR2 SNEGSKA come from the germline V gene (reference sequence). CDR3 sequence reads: CSARTDYSNQPQHF. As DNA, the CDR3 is TGCAGTGCTAGGACAGATTATAGCAATCAGCCCCAGCATTTT.

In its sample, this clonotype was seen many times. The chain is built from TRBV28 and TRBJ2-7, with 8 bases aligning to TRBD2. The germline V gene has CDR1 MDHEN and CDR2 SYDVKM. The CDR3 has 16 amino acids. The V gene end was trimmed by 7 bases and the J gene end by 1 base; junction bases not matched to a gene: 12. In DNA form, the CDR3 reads TGTGCCAGCAATCCTACGAGACTAGCGTCTTCCTACGAGCAGTACTTC. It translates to CASNPTRLASSYEQYF.

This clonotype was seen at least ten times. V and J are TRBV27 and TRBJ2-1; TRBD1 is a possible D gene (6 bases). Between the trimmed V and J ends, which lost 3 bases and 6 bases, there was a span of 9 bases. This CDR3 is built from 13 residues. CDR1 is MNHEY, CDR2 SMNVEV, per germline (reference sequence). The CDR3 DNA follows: TGTGCCAGCAGTTTGTTGGGGGCCAATGAGCAGTTCTTC. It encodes CASSLLGANEQFF.

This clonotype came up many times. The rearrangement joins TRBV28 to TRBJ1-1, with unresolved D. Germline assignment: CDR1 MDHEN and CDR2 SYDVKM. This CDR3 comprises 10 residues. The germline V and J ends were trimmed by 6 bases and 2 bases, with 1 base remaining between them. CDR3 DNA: TGTGCCAGCAGCAACACTGAAGCTTTCTTT. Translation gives CASSNTEAFF.

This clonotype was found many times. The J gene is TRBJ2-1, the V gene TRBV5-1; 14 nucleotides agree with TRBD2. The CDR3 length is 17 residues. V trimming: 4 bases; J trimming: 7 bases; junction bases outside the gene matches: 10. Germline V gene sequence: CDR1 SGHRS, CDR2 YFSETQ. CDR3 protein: CASSGGLAGVRLNEQFF. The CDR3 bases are TGCGCCAGCAGCGGGGGACTAGCGGGAGTTCGTTTAAATGAGCAGTTCTTC.

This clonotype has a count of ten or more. CDR3 loop: CAIGSWDRDPYEQYF. CDR3 in DNA: TGTGCCATCGGAAGCTGGGACAGGGACCCCTACGAGCAGTACTTC. This chain links TRBV10-3 with TRBJ2-7; 9 bases agree with TRBD1. The J segment lost 2 bases and the V segment lost 8 bases, leaving 10 bases of the junction unmatched. Germline V gives CDR1 ENHRY, CDR2 SYGVKD. The CDR3 has 15 residues.

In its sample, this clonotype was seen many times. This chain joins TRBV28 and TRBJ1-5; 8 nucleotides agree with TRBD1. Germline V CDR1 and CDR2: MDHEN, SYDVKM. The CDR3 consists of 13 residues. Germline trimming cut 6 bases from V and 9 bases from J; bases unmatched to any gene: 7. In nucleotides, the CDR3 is TGTGCCAGCAGAAGGGACAGGCGATTGCCCCAGCATTTT. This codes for CASRRDRRLPQHF.

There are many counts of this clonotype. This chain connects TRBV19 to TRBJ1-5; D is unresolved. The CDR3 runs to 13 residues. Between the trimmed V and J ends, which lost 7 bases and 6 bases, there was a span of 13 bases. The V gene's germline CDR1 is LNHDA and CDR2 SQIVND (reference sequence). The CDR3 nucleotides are TGTGCCAGTACCGAAAACTACCGTCAGCCCCAGCATTTT. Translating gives CASTENYRQPQHF. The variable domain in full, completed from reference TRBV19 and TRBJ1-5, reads DGGITQSPKYLFRKEGQNVTLSCEQNLNHDAMYWYRQDPGQGLRLIYYSQIVNDFQKGDIAEGYSVSREKKESFPLTVTSAQKNPTAFYLCASTENYRQPQHFGDGTRLSIL.

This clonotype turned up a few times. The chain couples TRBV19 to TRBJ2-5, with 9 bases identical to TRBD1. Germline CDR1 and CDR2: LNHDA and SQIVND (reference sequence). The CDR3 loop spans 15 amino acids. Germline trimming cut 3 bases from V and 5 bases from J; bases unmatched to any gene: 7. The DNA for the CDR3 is TGTGCCAGTAGTATCTCCCCGACAGGGGGGGAGACCCAGTACTTC. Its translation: CASSISPTGGETQYF.

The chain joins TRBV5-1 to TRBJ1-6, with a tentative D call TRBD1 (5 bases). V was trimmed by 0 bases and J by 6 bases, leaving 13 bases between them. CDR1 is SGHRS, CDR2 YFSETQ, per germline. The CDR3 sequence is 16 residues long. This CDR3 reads CASSLEVGGGNSPLHF. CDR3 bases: TGCGCCAGCAGCTTGGAGGTGGGGGGGGGTAATTCACCCCTCCACTTT.

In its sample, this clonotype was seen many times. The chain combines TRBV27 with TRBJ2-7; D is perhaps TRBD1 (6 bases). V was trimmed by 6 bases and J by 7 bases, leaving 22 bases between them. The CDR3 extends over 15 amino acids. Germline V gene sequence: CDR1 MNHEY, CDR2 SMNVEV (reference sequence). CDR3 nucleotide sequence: TGTGCCAGCAGAACCGGGACAACAACACCGGGGGAGCAGTACTTC. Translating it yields CASRTGTTTPGEQYF.

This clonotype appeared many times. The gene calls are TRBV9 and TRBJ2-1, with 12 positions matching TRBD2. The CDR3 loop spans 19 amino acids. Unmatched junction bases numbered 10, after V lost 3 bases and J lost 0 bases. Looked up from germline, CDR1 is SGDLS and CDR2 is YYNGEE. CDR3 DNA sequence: TGTGCCAGCAGCGGAGGACTAGCGGGATCTTCGAGCTCCTACAATGAGCAGTTCTTC. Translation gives CASSGGLAGSSSSYNEQFF.

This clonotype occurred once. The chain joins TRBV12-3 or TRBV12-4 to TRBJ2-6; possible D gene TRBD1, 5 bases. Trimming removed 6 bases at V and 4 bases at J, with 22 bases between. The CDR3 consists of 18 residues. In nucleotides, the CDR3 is TGTGCCAGCAGAAGGGGCCCCGAAAGTGGGCCCGGGGCCAACGTCCTGACTTTC. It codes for CASRRGPESGPGANVLTF.